These T cell receptor beta chains were read from a single sample in a study of cytomegalovirus exposure and HLA in healthy donors. TCRdb's table, derived via immunoSEQ multiplex PCR, lists solely in-frame clones and lacks some. The sample shows 90,000 to 140,000 clones, 75% to 85% of them seen only once. What was sequenced was PBMCs. The receptors stem from a young man in good health and CMV-seronegative. Each CDR3 is given with its conserved first and last residue. The D gene is left open where the match is weak.

d_gene | j_gene | v_gene | CDR3aa | CDR3nt
TRBD1 | TRBJ2-1 | TRBV29-1 | CSVALDRGYEQFF | TGCAGCGTTGCCTTGGACAGGGGCTATGAGCAGTTCTTC
NA | TRBJ1-1 | TRBV6-6 | CASSYRVRGMNTEAFF | TGTGCCAGCAGTTACCGTGTGAGGGGGATGAACACTGAAGCTTTCTTT
NA | TRBJ1-1 | TRBV19 | CASSISWEGYTEAFF | TGTGCCAGTAGTATCTCCTGGGAGGGGTATACTGAAGCTTTCTTT
NA | TRBJ1-3 | TRBV5-8 | CASSRGHSGNTIYF | TGTGCCAGCAGTCGGGGACACTCTGGAAACACCATATATTTT
NA | TRBJ2-2 | TRBV7-2 | CASSLNRVSGELFF | TGTGCCAGCAGCTTGAACAGGGTCTCCGGGGAGCTGTTTTTT
NA | TRBJ1-2 | TRBV7-2 | CASNNDSPKGYTF | TGTGCCAGCAACAATGACAGTCCCAAGGGCTACACCTTC
NA | TRBJ1-2 | TRBV4-3 | CASSHEGGRGYTF | TGCGCCAGCAGCCACGAGGGGGGGCGCGGCTACACCTTC
TRBD1 | TRBJ2-7 | TRBV28 | CASSLSGAGQGFYEQYF | TGTGCCAGCAGTTTGAGTGGCGCGGGACAGGGGTTCTACGAGCAGTACTTC
TRBD2 | TRBJ2-5 | TRBV10-3 | CAISAGLAGSTRQETQYF | TGTGCCATCAGTGCCGGCCTAGCGGGATCAACCCGTCAAGAGACCCAGTACTTC
TRBD2 | TRBJ2-7 | TRBV5-6 | CASSLSPGGYEQYF | TGTGCCAGCAGCTTGTCCCCCGGGGGGTACGAGCAGTACTTC
NA | TRBJ1-1 | TRBV28 | CASSDRTEAFF | TGTGCCAGCAGCGACAGGACTGAAGCTTTCTTT
TRBD2 | TRBJ2-1 | TRBV4-3 | CASSQPSGRDNEQFF | TGCGCCAGCAGCCAGCCTAGCGGGAGGGACAATGAGCAGTTCTTC
NA | TRBJ1-2 | TRBV2 | CASSPQRFGEGYTF | TGTGCCAGCAGTCCCCAAAGGTTCGGGGAGGGCTACACCTTC
NA | TRBJ2-1 | TRBV7-8 | CASSLAPRTGDEQFF | TGTGCCAGCAGCTTAGCGCCTAGGACTGGCGATGAGCAGTTCTTC
NA | TRBJ2-1 | TRBV11-3 | CASSLEGAGRNEQFF | TGTGCCAGCAGCTTAGAGGGGGCGGGTCGCAATGAGCAGTTCTTC
NA | TRBJ2-6 | TRBV4-2 | CASSQDPWRGSAGANVLTF | TGTGCCAGCAGCCAAGACCCTTGGAGGGGATCGGCTGGGGCCAACGTCCTGACTTTC
TRBD2 | TRBJ2-7 | TRBV4-1 | CASSELPGLVNGAYEQYF | TGCGCCAGCAGCGAGCTCCCGGGACTAGTAAACGGGGCCTACGAGCAGTACTTC
TRBD2 | TRBJ2-1 | TRBV28 | CASRAGGSRDEQFF | TGTGCCAGCAGAGCGGGAGGGAGTCGGGATGAGCAGTTCTTC